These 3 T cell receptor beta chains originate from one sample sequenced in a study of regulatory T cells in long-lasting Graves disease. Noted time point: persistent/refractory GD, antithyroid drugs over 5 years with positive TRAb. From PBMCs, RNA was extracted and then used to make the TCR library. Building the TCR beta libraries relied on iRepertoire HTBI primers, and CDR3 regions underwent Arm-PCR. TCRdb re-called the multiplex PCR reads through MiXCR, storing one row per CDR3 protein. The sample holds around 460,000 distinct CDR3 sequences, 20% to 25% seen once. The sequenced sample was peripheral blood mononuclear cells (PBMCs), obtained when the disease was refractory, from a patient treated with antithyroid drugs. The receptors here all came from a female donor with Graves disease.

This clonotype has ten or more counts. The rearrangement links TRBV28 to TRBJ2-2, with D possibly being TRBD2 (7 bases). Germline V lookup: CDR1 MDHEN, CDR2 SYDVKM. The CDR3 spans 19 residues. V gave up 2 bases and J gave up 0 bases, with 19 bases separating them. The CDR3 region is CASSLPEAGHLSNTGELFF. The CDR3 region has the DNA TGTGCCAGCAGTTTACCTGAAGCGGGACACCTATCGAACACCGGGGAGCTGTTTTTT.

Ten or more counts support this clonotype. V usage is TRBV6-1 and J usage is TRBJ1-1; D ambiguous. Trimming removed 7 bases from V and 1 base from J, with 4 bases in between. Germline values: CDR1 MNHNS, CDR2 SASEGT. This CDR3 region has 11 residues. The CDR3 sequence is CASIENTEAFF. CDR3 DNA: TGTGCCAGCATCGAGAACACTGAAGCTTTCTTT.

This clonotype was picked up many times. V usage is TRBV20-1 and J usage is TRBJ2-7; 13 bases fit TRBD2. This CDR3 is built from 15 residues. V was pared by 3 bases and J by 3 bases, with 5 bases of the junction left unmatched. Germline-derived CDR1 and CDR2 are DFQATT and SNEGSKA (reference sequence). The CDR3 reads CSASPGTSGIYEQYF. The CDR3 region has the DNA TGCAGTGCTAGCCCCGGGACTAGCGGGATCTACGAGCAGTACTTC.